One and the same sample provided the 27 T cell receptor delta chains below, sequenced in a study of gamma-delta T cells after stem cell transplantation. TCRdb reran clone calling via CATT on the RT-PCR reads. The sample consists of about 3,200 delta-chain clones, around 1.7% of them appearing once. Input material: gamma-delta T cells. These receptors were obtained from a human donor. It is not recorded whose cells these are; they may come from a transplant donor.

This clone came up a few times. A far larger clone is a single base away, which makes a read error likely. The sample carries other DNA sequences with the same CDR3. The chain links TRDV2 to TRDJ1; D might be TRDD3 (6 bases). The CDR3 sequence is 16 residues long. Looked up from germline, CDR1 is GEAIGNYY and CDR2 is EKD. The chain's CDR3 is CACDFVGDDNTDKLIF. The CDR3 bases are TGTGCCTGTGACTTTGTAGGGGATGATAACACCGACAAACTCATCTTT.

Worth noting for this clone: TCRdb pairs this DNA with a much larger clone's protein that differs at residue 6, likely a read error; the protein shown was translated from the DNA. In DNA, the CDR3 is TGTGCCTGTGACACCATCACAGCGATGAAGGCCGATAAACTCATCTTT. Translation gives CACDTITAMKADKLIF. The chain uses TRDV2 and TRDJ1; D is unresolved. Germline V lookup: CDR1 GEAIGNYY, CDR2 EKD. There are 16 residues in the CDR3. The V end was cut by 0 bases, the J end by 3 bases, with 16 bases between.

This clone was counted between two and nine times. A far larger clone is off by one base, so a read error is likely. This sample also contains other DNA sequences that code for the same CDR3. The chain joins TRDV2 to TRDJ1; 7 positions agree with TRDD3. The CDR3 has 16 amino acids. Germline CDR1 reads GEAIGNYY; CDR2 reads EKD. The CDR3 here is CACDTVGEGDTDKLIF. Written as DNA, the CDR3 is TGTGCCTGTGACACCGTGGGGGAGGGGGACACCGACAAACTCATCTTT.

As concerns this clone: This could be a read error, since a much larger clone is one nucleotide away. The sample has other DNA sequences that encode this CDR3 too. The V and J genes are TRDV2 and TRDJ3; possibly TRDD3 for D (6 bases). This CDR3 has 21 residues. Looked up from germline, CDR1 is GEAIGNYY and CDR2 is EKD. V dropped 0 bases and J dropped 0 bases, with 20 bases sitting between them. The CDR3 bases are TGTGCCTGTGACACCGCCGGTACCGGGGGACCAAGCTCCTGGGACACCCGACAGATGTTTTTC. As protein: CACDTAGTGGPSSWDTRQMFF.

Comments on this clone: The TCRdb record carries a much larger clone's protein, which differs from this DNA's translation at residue 16; a read error is the likely cause, and the protein listed here is the DNA translation. J is TRDJ3 and V is TRDV2, with TRDD3 identical over 10 bases. Per the germline V gene, CDR1 is GEAIGNYY and CDR2 is EKD. This CDR3 is 21 amino acids long. CDR3 sequence reads: CACDTVRTGGSNSWDARQMFF. The CDR3 DNA follows: TGTGCCTGTGACACCGTGCGTACTGGGGGATCAAACTCCTGGGACGCCCGACAGATGTTTTTC.

This clone was seen a handful of times. Since a far larger clone is one base different, this is likely a read error. Distinct nucleotide sequences in the sample also encode this CDR3. V gene TRDV2 combines with J gene TRDJ1, with 9 bases lining up with TRDD3. The junction had 10 bases not matched to a gene; V was cut back by 3 bases and J by 3 bases. From germline, CDR1 is GEAIGNYY and CDR2 EKD. The length of the CDR3 is 16 residues. This CDR3 reads CACDSAGGLRADKLIF. CDR3 in DNA: TGTGCCTGTGACTCCGCTGGGGGATTAAGGGCCGATAAACTCATCTTT.

This clone came up a few times. The translation of this DNA and the TCRdb protein of a much larger clone differ at residue 7, probably owing to a read error; the protein shown here is translated from the DNA. CDR3 nucleotide sequence: TGTGCCTGTGACACAGTGAGGACGTACACCGATAAACTCATCTTT. It encodes CACDTVRTYTDKLIF. The chain joins TRDV2 to TRDJ1; D is unresolved. This CDR3 contains 15 residues. Germline loops: CDR1 GEAIGNYY, CDR2 EKD. Deletions cut 1 base from V and 0 bases from J, with 11 bases between.

This clone was recorded a few times. This chain joins TRDV2 and TRDJ2, with 9 nucleotides matching TRDD3. The V and J ends lost 0 bases and 0 bases, in that order; junction bases with no gene match: 4. Germline CDR1 reads GEAIGNYY; CDR2 reads EKD. The CDR3 has 17 amino acids. CDR3 amino acids: CACDTVGDKALTAQLFF. DNA of the CDR3: TGTGCCTGTGACACCGTGGGGGATAAGGCTTTGACAGCACAACTCTTCTTT.

Turning to this clone: This likely came from a read error, as a far larger clone is one base away. At the DNA level, this CDR3 is encoded by other sequences in the same sample as well. This rearrangement joins TRDV2 to TRDJ1, with D maybe TRDD3 (6 bases). The CDR3 covers 16 residues. The V gene lost 0 bases and the J gene lost 4 bases, with 17 bases spanning the gap. Germline CDR1 GEAIGNYY, CDR2 EKD. CDR3 sequence (DNA): TGTGCCTGTGACACCGTAGTGGGGGGAGTTCGCGATAAACTCATCTTT. Its translation is CACDTVVGGVRDKLIF.

V and J are TRDV2 and TRDJ1, with 8 nucleotides matching TRDD3. CDR1 and CDR2 (germline): GEAIGNYY, EKD. Unmatched junction bases numbered 15, after V lost 1 base and J lost 0 bases. The CDR3 length is 19 residues. CDR3 coding DNA: TGTGCCTGTGACACGGTCTATGGGGGGGATAAGGGGGACACCGATAAACTCATCTTT. Translated, it gives CACDTVYGGDKGDTDKLIF.

This clone occurred once. The genes are TRDV2 and TRDJ1, with 12 bases lining up with TRDD3. There are 19 residues in the CDR3. Germline values: CDR1 GEAIGNYY, CDR2 EKD. Losses at the gene ends were 0 bases for V and 2 bases for J; bases not matched to a gene: 12. This chain's CDR3 is CACDTVHRLGDTQTDKLIF. The CDR3 bases are TGTGCCTGTGACACCGTCCATCGTCTGGGGGATACGCAAACCGATAAACTCATCTTT.

A remark on this clone: An end of the junction differs from the germline gene, which may be a read error. This sequence joins TRDV2 and TRDJ3, with TRDD3 as a possible D gene (5 bases). Germline CDR1 is GEAIGNYY and CDR2 is EKD. This CDR3 has 18 amino acids. Here the CDR3 reads CACDTGGASSWDTRQVFF. In nucleotides, the CDR3 is TGTGCCTGTGACACCGGAGGGGCCAGCTCCTGGGACACCCGACAGGTGTTTTTC.

Notes on this clone: TCRdb's entry gives the protein of a much larger clone, which mismatches this DNA's translation at residue 5, likely from a read error; the protein reported here is translated from the DNA. The rearrangement links TRDV2 to TRDJ1; TRDD3 agrees at 10 bases. The germline V gene encodes CDR1 GEAIGNYY and CDR2 EKD. The CDR3 consists of 17 residues. V was clipped by 3 bases and J by 1 base; unmatched bases: 10. CDR3 sequence reads: CACDAVTGGLRTDKLIF. The CDR3 DNA reads TGTGCCTGTGACGCCGTCACTGGGGGATTACGCACCGATAAACTCATCTTT.

Turning to this clone: TCRdb assigns this DNA the protein of a much larger clone, which departs from its translation at residue 10; this likely reflects a read error, and the protein shown comes from translating the DNA. V usage is TRDV2 and J usage is TRDJ1; 11 bases agree with TRDD3. V was clipped by 2 bases and J by 2 bases; unmatched bases: 6. Germline V gene sequence: CDR1 GEAIGNYY, CDR2 EKD. The CDR3 consists of 16 residues. The CDR3 DNA follows: TGTGCCTGTGACAGTGTGGGGGATACGGGGACCGATAAACTCATCTTT. This translates into CACDSVGDTGTDKLIF.

About this clone: A far bigger clonotype differs at one base, so this is likely a read error. The same CDR3 can be traced to other DNA sequences in this sample. J is TRDJ1 and V is TRDV2, with 13 bases matching TRDD3. Unmatched junction bases numbered 5, after V lost 3 bases and J lost 5 bases. CDR1 GEAIGNYY and CDR2 EKD come from the germline V gene. The CDR3 is made up of 15 amino acids. CDR3 loop: CACDLLGDTNDKLIF. The CDR3 region has the DNA TGTGCCTGTGACCTACTGGGGGATACGAATGATAAACTCATCTTT.

This clone was counted between two and nine times. TCRdb's protein for this DNA is that of a much larger clone and differs from the translation at residue 18, likely a read error; the protein shown is the DNA translation. The chain joins TRDV2 to TRDJ3; 8 bases are shared with TRDD3. Germline CDR1 is GEAIGNYY and CDR2 is EKD. CDR3 length: 23 amino acids. CDR3 DNA sequence: TGTGCCTGTGACACCGTTGTCCGGGATACGCCGGAAGAAACCTCCTGGGACGCCCGACAGATGTTTTTC. It translates to CACDTVVRDTPEETSWDARQMFF.

This clone was seen a few times. The V and J genes are TRDV2 and TRDJ3; 13 positions match TRDD3. Germline loops: CDR1 GEAIGNYY, CDR2 EKD. This CDR3 contains 18 residues. With V trimmed by 3 bases and J by 5 bases, 6 bases remained unmatched. The CDR3 is CACDAVLGDTRDTRQMFF. CDR3 nucleotide sequence: TGTGCCTGTGACGCCGTACTGGGGGATACGCGGGACACCCGACAGATGTTTTTC.

In its sample, this clone was seen a few times. TCRdb pairs this DNA with a much larger clone's protein that differs at residue 15, likely a read error; the protein shown was translated from the DNA. The J gene is TRDJ1, the V gene TRDV2, with D perhaps matching TRDD3 (5 bases). Germline loops: CDR1 GEAIGNYY, CDR2 EKD. The CDR3 is 17 amino acids. This chain's CDR3 is CACDTVGVGLYTDKFIF. In DNA form, the CDR3 reads TGTGCCTGTGACACCGTTGGGGTCGGATTATACACCGATAAATTCATCTTT.

As concerns this clone: It differs at one base from a far larger clone, so likely a read error. Other DNA sequences in this specimen translate into the identical CDR3. The chain employs TRDV2 and TRDJ3, with 8 nucleotides matching TRDD3. Germline CDR1 and CDR2: GEAIGNYY and EKD. With 0 bases clipped from V and 0 bases from J, the junction kept 18 bases outside the gene matches. This CDR3 has 23 amino acids. Written as DNA, the CDR3 is TGTGCCTGTGACACCGTTGTCCGGGATACGCCTGAAGAAACCTCCTGGGACACCCGACAGATGTTTTTC. Encoded protein: CACDTVVRDTPEETSWDTRQMFF.

A word on this clone: TCRdb attributes to this sequence the protein of a much larger clone, which differs from the DNA translation at residue 5; a read error is likely, and the protein displayed is translated from the DNA. The V call is TRDV2, the J call TRDJ1, with a possible D match to TRDD2 (8 bases). The CDR3 runs 16 residues. The germline CDR1 and CDR2 sequences are GEAIGNYY and EKD. Trimming took 3 bases from V and 9 from J, leaving 25 bases between them. CDR3 region: CACDAVGDLPMGELIF. CDR3 sequence (DNA): TGTGCCTGTGACGCGGTGGGGGACCTTCCTATGGGGGAACTCATCTTT.

About this clone itself: A read error likely explains why the TCRdb protein, taken from a much larger clone, differs from this DNA's translation at residue 3; the protein shown is translated from the DNA. This chain links TRDV2 with TRDJ3; 9 bases line up with TRDD3. The CDR3 consists of 19 residues. Germline V gene sequence: CDR1 GEAIGNYY, CDR2 EKD. The CDR3 region is CARDTLLGETSWDTRQMFF. CDR3 DNA: TGTGCCCGTGACACATTACTGGGGGAAACCTCCTGGGACACCCGACAGATGTTTTTC.

Remarks on this clone: The TCRdb protein, from a much larger clone, departs from this DNA's translation at residue 8, likely by read error; the protein shown derives from the DNA. The rearrangement links TRDV2 to TRDJ1, with D perhaps matching TRDD3 (6 bases). This CDR3 has 18 amino acids. V gave up 2 bases and J gave up 0 bases, with 21 bases separating them. Germline V gene data show CDR1 as GEAIGNYY and CDR2 as EKD. CDR3 sequence reads: CACDSVLWDKGDTDKLIF. The CDR3 region has the DNA TGTGCCTGTGACAGTGTACTGTGGGATAAGGGGGACACCGATAAACTCATCTTT.

This clone occurred a few times. With only one base between it and a far larger clone, this is likely a read error. The sample has other DNA sequences that encode this CDR3 too. V gene TRDV2 combines with J gene TRDJ1; D gene unclear. Germline V CDR1 and CDR2: GEAIGNYY, EKD. The CDR3 totals 13 residues. The CDR3 spells CACDAISADKLIF. In DNA, the CDR3 is TGCGCCTGTGACGCCATCTCAGCCGATAAACTCATCTTT.

V is TRDV2 and J is TRDJ1, with 12 nucleotides matching TRDD3. Germline lookup yields CDR1 GEAIGNYY and CDR2 EKD. This CDR3 region has 19 residues. V shed 0 bases and J 0 bases; nucleotides not matched to a gene: 10. CDR3 in amino acids: CACDTVEVLGDTYTDKLIF. In DNA form, the CDR3 reads TGTGCCTGTGACACCGTTGAGGTCCTGGGGGATACGTACACCGATAAACTCATCTTT.

Remarks on this clone: TCRdb lists the protein of a much larger clone for this DNA, which differs at residue 7, so this is likely a read error; the protein given here is translated from the DNA itself. The chain employs TRDV2 and TRDJ1; D is possibly TRDD3 (6 bases). CDR1 is GEAIGNYY, CDR2 EKD, per germline. Deletions cut 4 bases from V and 3 bases from J, with 17 bases between. The CDR3 runs to 15 residues. CDR3 amino acids: CACDSMRDKADKLIF. DNA of the CDR3: TGTGCCTGTGATTCGATGAGGGATAAAGCCGATAAACTCATCTTT.

This clone has more than one count but fewer than ten. The protein TCRdb gives is from a much larger clone and does not agree with this DNA's translation at residue 15, likely a read error; the protein shown here comes from the DNA. The chain combines TRDV2 with TRDJ1; D may be TRDD3 (5 bases). The CDR3 covers 17 residues. From germline, CDR1 is GEAIGNYY and CDR2 EKD. The CDR3 is CACDEVYSGRLTDKPIF. The CDR3 DNA sequence: TGTGCCTGTGACGAAGTATATTCTGGGCGATTAACCGATAAACCCATCTTT.

This clone was found a few times. This chain uses TRDV2 with TRDJ1; 11 bases map to TRDD3. The CDR3 has 19 residues. Trimming cost V 3 bases and J 0 bases; bases outside gene matches: 14. Germline loops: CDR1 GEAIGNYY, CDR2 EKD. In DNA, the CDR3 is TGTGCCTGTGACCCTTTAGTACTGGGGGATAGATCGTACACCGATAAACTCATCTTT. Protein: CACDPLVLGDRSYTDKLIF.